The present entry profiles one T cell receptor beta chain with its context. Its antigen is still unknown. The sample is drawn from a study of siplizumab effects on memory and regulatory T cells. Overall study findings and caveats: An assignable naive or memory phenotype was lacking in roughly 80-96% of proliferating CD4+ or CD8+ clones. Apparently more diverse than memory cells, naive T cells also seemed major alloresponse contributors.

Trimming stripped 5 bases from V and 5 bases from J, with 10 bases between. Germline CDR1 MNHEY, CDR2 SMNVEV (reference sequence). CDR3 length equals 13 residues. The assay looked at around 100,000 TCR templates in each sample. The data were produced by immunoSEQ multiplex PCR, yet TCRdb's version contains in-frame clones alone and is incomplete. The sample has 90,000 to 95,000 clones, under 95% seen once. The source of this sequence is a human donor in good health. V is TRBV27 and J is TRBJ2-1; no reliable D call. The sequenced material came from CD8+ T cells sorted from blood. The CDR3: CASSAFLDNEQFF. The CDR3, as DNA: TGTGCCAGCAGTGCCTTCCTGGACAATGAGCAGTTCTTC.